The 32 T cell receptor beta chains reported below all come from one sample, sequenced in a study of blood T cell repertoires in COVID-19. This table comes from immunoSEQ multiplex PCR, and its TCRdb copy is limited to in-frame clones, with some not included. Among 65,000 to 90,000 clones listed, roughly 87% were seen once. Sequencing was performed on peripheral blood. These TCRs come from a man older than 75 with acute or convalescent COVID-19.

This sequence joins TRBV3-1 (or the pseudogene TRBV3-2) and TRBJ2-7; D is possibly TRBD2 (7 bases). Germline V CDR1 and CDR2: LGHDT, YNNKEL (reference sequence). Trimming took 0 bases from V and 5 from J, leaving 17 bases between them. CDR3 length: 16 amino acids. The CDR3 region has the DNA TGTGCCAGCAGCCAAGATTCGGGGGGCGCGGGAGACGAGCAGTACTTC. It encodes CASSQDSGGAGDEQYF.

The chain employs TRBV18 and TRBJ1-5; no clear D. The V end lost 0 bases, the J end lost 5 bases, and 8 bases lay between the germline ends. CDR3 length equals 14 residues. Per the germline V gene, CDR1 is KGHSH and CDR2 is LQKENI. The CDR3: CASSPPVPDQPQHF. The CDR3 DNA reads TGTGCCAGCTCACCACCGGTTCCGGATCAGCCCCAGCATTTT. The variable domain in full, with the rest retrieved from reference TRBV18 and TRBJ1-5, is NAGVMQNPRHLVRRRGQEARLRCSPMKGHSHVYWYRQLPEEGLKFMVYLQKENIIDESGMPKERFSAEFPKEGPSILRIQQVVRGDSAAYFCASSPPVPDQPQHFGDGTRLSIL.

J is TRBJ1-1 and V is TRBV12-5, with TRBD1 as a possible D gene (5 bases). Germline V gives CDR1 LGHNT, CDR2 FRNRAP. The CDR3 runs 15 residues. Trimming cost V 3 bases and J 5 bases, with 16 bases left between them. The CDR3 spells CASGFPSGFGTEAFF. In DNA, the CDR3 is TGTGCTAGTGGTTTCCCATCAGGGTTTGGGACTGAAGCTTTCTTT.

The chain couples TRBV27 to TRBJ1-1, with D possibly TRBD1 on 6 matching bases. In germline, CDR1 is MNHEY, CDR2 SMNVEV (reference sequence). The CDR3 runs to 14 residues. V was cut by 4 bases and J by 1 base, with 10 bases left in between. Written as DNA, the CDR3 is TGTGCCAGCAGTTATGCAGGGGAGAACACTGAAGCTTTCTTT. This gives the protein CASSYAGENTEAFF.

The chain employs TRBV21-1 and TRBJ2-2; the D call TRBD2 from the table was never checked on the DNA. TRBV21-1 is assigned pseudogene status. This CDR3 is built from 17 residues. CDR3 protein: CASSEKTSGSYTGELFF. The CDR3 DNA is TGTGCCAGCAGCGAAAAGACTAGCGGGTCATACACCGGGGAGCTGTTTTTT.

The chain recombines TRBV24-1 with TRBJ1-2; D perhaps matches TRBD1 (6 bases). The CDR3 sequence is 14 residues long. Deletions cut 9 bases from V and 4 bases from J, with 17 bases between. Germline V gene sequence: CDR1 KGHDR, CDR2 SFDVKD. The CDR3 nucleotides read TGTGCCACCTCCGGGAACAGGGCCTTCTATGGCTACACCTTC. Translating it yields CATSGNRAFYGYTF.

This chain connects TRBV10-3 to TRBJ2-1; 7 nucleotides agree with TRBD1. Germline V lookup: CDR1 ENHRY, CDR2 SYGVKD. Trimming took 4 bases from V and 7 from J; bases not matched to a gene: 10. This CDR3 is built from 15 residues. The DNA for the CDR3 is TGTGCCATCAGTGGAGGGACAGTCACCTTTAATGAGCAGTTCTTC. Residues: CAISGGTVTFNEQFF.

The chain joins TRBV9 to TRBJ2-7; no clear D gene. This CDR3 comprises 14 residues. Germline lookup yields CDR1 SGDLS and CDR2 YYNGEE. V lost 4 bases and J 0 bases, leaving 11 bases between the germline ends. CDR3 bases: TGTGCCAGCAGCCCCTCCTTGAGCTCCTACGAGCAGTACTTC. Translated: CASSPSLSSYEQYF.

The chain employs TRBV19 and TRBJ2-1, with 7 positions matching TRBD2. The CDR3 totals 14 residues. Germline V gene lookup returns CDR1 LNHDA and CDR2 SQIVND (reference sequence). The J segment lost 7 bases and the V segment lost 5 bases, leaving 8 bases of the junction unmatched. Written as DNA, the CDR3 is TGTGCCAGTAGTTGGGGAGGGAAGGAAAATGAGCAGTTCTTC. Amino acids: CASSWGGKENEQFF.

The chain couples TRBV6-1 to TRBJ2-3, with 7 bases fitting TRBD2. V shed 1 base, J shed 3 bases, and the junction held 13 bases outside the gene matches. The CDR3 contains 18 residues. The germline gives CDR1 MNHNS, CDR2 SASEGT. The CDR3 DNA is TGTGCCAGCAGTGAAGATATAATTTGGGCTAGCGGAACAGATACGCAGTATTTT. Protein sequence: CASSEDIIWASGTDTQYF.

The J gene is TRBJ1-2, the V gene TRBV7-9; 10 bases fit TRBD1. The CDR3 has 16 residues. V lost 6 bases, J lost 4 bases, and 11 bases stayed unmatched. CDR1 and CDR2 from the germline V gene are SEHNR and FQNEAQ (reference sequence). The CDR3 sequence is CASSYSGTGDLYGYTF. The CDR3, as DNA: TGTGCCAGCAGTTATTCCGGGACAGGGGACCTCTATGGCTACACCTTC.

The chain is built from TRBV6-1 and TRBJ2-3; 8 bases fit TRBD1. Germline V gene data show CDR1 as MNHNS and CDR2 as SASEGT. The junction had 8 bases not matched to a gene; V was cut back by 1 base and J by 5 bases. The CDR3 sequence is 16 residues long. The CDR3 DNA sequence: TGTGCCAGCAGTGAAGGGACAGGGTACAGTGGAGATACGCAGTATTTT. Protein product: CASSEGTGYSGDTQYF.

The DNA of the CDR3 is TGCGCCAGCAGCTTCGGGTGGGGACAGGGTGATTCACCCCTCCACTTT. Encoded protein: CASSFGWGQGDSPLHF. V gene TRBV5-1 combines with J gene TRBJ1-6; 9 bases fit TRBD1. The junction had 8 bases not matched to a gene; V was cut back by 2 bases and J by 8 bases. Germline V lookup: CDR1 SGHRS, CDR2 YFSETQ. The CDR3 is made up of 16 amino acids.

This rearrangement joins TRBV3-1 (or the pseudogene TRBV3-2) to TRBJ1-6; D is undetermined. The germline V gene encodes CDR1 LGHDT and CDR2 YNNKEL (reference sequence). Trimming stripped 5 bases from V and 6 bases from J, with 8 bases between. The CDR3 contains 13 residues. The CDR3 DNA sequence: TGTGCCAGCAGCTGGGAGAGTAATTCACCCCTCCACTTT. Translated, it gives CASSWESNSPLHF.

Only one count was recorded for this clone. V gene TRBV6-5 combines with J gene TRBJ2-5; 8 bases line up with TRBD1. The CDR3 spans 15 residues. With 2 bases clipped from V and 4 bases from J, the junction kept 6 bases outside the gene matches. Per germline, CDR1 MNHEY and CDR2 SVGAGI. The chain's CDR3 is CASSYAGQAGETQYF. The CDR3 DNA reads TGTGCCAGCAGTTACGCGGGACAGGCGGGAGAGACCCAGTACTTC.

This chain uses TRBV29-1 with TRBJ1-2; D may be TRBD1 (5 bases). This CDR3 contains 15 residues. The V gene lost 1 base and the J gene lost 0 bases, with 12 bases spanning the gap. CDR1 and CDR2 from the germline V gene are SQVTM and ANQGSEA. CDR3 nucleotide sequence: TGCAGCGTTGAAGGAGGGACGGGGGCTAACTATGGCTACACCTTC. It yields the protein CSVEGGTGANYGYTF.

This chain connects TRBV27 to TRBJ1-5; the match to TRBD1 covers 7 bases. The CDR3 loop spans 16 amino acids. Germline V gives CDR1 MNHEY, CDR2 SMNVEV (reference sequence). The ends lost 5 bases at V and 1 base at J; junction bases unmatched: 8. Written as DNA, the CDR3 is TGTGCCAGCAGTCCAGACAGGGAACGAAGCAATCAGCCCCAGCATTTT. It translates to CASSPDRERSNQPQHF.

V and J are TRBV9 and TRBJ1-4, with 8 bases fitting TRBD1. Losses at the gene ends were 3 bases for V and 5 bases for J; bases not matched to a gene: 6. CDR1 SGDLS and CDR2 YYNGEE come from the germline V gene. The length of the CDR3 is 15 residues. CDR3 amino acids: CASSGKTGVNEKLFF. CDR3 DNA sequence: TGTGCCAGCAGCGGGAAGACAGGGGTGAATGAAAAACTGTTTTTT.

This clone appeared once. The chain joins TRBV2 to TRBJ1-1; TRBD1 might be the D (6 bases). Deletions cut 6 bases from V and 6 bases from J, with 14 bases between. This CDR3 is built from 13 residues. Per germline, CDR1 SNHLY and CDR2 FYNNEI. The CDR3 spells CASRDQGSAEAFF. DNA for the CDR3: TGTGCCAGCAGGGATCAGGGGTCCGCTGAAGCTTTCTTT. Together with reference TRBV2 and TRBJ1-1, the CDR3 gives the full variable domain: EPEVTQTPSHQVTQMGQEVILRCVPISNHLYFYWYRQILGQKVEFLVSFYNNEISEKSEIFDDQFSVERPDGSNFTLKIRSTKLEDSAMYFCASRDQGSAEAFFGQGTRLTVV.

CDR3 residues: CASSQEGRGSYNEQFF. In DNA form, the CDR3 reads TGTGCCAGCAGCCAAGAAGGGCGGGGTTCCTACAATGAGCAGTTCTTC. The chain combines TRBV14 with TRBJ2-1; tentatively, D is TRBD2 (6 bases). The germline V and J ends were trimmed by 0 bases and 1 base, with 10 bases remaining between them. The V gene's germline CDR1 is SGHDN and CDR2 FVKESK. CDR3 size: 16 residues.

CDR3 DNA: TGTGCCAGCAGCTCACGACTAGCGGGAGGGTATGAGACCCAGTACTTC. Translating gives CASSSRLAGGYETQYF. This chain joins TRBV9 and TRBJ2-5, with 14 bases lining up with TRBD2. This CDR3 comprises 16 residues. The trim removed 4 bases at V and 5 bases at J, leaving 7 bases unmatched. CDR1 and CDR2 from the germline V gene are SGDLS and YYNGEE.

CDR3 nucleotide sequence: TGTGCCAGCAGCCAGGGACTCAACACCGGGGAGCTGTTTTTT. Its protein is CASSQGLNTGELFF. This chain links TRBV3-1 (or the pseudogene TRBV3-2) with TRBJ2-2, with TRBD2 as a possible D gene (6 bases). The CDR3 runs 14 residues. Germline CDR1 and CDR2: LGHDT and YNNKEL (reference sequence). Between the trimmed V and J ends, which lost 3 bases and 2 bases, there was a span of 7 bases.

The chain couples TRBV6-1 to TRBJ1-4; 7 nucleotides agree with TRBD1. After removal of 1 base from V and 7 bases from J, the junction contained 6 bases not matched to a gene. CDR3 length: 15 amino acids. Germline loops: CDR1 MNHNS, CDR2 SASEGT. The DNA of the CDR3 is TGTGCCAGCAGTGAAGAGATGACAGGGAGTGAAAAACTGTTTTTT. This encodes CASSEEMTGSEKLFF.

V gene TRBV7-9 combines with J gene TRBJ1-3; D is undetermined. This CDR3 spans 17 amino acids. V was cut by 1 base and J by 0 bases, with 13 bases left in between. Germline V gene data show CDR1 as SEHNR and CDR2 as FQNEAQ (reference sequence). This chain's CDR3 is CASSLEPERGSGNTIYF. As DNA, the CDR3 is TGTGCCAGCAGCTTAGAACCAGAAAGAGGCTCTGGAAACACCATATATTTT.

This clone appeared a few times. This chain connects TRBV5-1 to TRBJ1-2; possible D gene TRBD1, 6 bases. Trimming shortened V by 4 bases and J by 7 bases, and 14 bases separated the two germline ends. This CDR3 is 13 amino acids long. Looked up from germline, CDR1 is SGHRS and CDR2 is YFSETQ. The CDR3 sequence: CASSPSQGGGYTF. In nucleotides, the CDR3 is TGCGCCAGCAGCCCATCACAGGGTGGTGGCTACACCTTC.

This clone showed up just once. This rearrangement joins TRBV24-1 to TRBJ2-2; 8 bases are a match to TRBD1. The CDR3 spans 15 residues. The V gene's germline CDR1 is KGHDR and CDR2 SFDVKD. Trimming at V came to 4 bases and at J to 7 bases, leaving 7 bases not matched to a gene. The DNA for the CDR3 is TGTGCCACCAGTGACCTGACAGGGGAGAGCGGGGAGCTGTTTTTT. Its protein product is CATSDLTGESGELFF.

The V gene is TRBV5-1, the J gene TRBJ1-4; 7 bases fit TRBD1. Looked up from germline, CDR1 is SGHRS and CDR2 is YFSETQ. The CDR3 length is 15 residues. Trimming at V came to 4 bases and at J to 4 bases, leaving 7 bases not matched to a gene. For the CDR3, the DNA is TGCGCCAGCAGCCTCGGGACAGCCAATAATGAAAAACTGTTTTTT. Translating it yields CASSLGTANNEKLFF. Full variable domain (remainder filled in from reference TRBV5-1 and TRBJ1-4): KAGVTQTPRYLIKTRGQQVTLSCSPISGHRSVSWYQQTPGQGLQFLFEYFSETQRNKGNFPGRFSGRQFSNSRSEMNVSTLELGDSALYLCASSLGTANNEKLFFGSGTQLSVL.

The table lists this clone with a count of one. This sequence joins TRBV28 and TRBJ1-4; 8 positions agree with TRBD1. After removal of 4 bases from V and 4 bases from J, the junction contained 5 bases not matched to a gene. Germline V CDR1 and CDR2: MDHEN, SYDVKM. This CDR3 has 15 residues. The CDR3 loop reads CASSSTGGGNEKLFF. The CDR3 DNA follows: TGTGCCAGCAGTTCAACAGGGGGTGGTAATGAAAAACTGTTTTTT.

CDR3 in amino acids: CASSGQGGEETQYF. In DNA, the CDR3 is TGTGCCAGCAGTGGACAGGGGGGCGAAGAGACCCAGTACTTC. The rearrangement links TRBV2 to TRBJ2-5; 9 bases match TRBD1. The length of the CDR3 is 14 residues. V shed 4 bases, J shed 3 bases, and the junction held 3 bases outside the gene matches. Germline CDR1 reads SNHLY; CDR2 reads FYNNEI.

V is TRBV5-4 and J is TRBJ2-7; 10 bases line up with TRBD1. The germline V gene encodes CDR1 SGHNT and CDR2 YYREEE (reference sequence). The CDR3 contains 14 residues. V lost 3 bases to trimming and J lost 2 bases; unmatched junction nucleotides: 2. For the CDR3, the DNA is TGTGCCAGCAGCTCGGGACAGGGGCCCTACGAGCAGTACTTC. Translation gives CASSSGQGPYEQYF.

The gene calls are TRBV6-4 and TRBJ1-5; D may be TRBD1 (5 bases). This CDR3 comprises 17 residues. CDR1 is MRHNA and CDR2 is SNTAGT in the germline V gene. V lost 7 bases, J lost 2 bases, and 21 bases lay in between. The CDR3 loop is CASTSWGRRLGNQPQHF. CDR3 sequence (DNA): TGTGCCAGCACCTCATGGGGGAGGCGATTGGGCAATCAGCCCCAGCATTTT.

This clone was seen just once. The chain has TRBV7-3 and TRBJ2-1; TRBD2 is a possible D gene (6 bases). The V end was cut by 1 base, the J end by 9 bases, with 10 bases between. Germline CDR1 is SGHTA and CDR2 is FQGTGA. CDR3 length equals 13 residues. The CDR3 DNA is TGTGCCAGCAGCTTAAACCCCGGGAGTGAGCAGTTCTTC. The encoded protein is CASSLNPGSEQFF.